This passage covers 5 T cell receptor beta chains from one sample sequenced in a study of PD-L1 blockade in urothelial cancer. Measured with immunoSEQ multiplex PCR; TCRdb has only the in-frame clones, and not every one. The data contain approximately 58,000 clones, over 75% of them singletons. Sample: PBMCs, taken around atezolizumab (anti-PD-L1) treatment. The receptors were sampled from a man aged 65 to 79 with urothelial cancer.

The chain joins TRBV5-6 to TRBJ1-2, with D unresolved. Germline lookup yields CDR1 SGHDT and CDR2 YYEEEE. V lost 2 bases to trimming and J lost 6 bases, with 20 bases between them. The CDR3 is 16 amino acids. The CDR3 reads CASSFNGINLVDGYTF. In DNA, the CDR3 is TGTGCCAGCAGCTTCAACGGGATAAATCTTGTGGATGGCTACACCTTC.

The chain joins TRBV5-8 to TRBJ2-1, with TRBD1 identical over 8 bases. The CDR3 has 12 residues. Germline V lookup: CDR1 SGHTS, CDR2 YDEGEE. Germline trimming cut 2 bases from V and 10 bases from J; bases unmatched to any gene: 2. The CDR3 here is CASSFAGGEQFF. CDR3 coding DNA: TGTGCCAGCAGCTTTGCAGGGGGCGAGCAGTTCTTC.

The chain uses TRBV6-5 and TRBJ1-1; D may be TRBD1 (6 bases). There are 15 residues in the CDR3. V lost 0 bases, J lost 5 bases, and 13 bases lay in between. Germline V gene sequence: CDR1 MNHEY, CDR2 SVGAGI. The CDR3, as DNA: TGTGCCAGCAGTTACTCGTACGGGGGGCAAACTGAAGCTTTCTTT. It translates to CASSYSYGGQTEAFF.

The rearrangement uses TRBV5-1 and TRBJ1-1; TRBD1 is a possible D gene (5 bases). Germline V gives CDR1 SGHRS, CDR2 YFSETQ. V lost 3 bases to trimming and J lost 5 bases, with 17 bases between them. CDR3 length: 15 residues. As DNA, the CDR3 is TGCGCCAGCAGCTCTCTCGGGGGTGGGGAAACTGAAGCTTTCTTT. Protein sequence: CASSSLGGGETEAFF.

This rearrangement joins TRBV19 to TRBJ2-7; D might be TRBD1 (6 bases). Germline V gene sequence: CDR1 LNHDA, CDR2 SQIVND (reference sequence). This CDR3 region has 13 residues. The ends were cut back, 3 bases at V and 2 bases at J, with 8 bases in the middle. The CDR3 region has the DNA TGTGCCAGTAGTATTACAGGGACCTACGAGCAGTACTTC. This encodes CASSITGTYEQYF.